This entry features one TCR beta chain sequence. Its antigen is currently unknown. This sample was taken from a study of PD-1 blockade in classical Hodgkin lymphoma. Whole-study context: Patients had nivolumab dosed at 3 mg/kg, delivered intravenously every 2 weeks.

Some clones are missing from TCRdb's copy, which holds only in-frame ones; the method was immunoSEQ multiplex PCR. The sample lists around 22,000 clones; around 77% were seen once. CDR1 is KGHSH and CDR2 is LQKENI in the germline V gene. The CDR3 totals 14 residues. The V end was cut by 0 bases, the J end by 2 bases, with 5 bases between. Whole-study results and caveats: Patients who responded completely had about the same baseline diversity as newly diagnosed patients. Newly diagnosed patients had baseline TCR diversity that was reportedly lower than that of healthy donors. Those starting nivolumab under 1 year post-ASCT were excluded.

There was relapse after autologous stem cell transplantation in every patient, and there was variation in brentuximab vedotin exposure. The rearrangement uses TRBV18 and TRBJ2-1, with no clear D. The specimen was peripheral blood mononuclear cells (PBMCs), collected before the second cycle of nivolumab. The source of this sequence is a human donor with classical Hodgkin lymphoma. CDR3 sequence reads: CASSPPYPYNEQFF. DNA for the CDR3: TGTGCCAGCTCACCACCATATCCCTACAATGAGCAGTTCTTC.